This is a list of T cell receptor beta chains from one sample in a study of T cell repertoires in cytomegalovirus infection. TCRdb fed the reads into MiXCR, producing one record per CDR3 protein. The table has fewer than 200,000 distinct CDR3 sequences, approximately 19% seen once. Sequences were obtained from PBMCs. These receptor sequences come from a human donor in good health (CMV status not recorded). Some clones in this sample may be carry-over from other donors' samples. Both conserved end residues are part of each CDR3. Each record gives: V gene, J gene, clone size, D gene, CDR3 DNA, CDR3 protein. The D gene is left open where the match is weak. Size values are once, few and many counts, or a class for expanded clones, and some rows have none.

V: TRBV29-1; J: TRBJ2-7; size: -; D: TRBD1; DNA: TGCAGCGTTCAGGGACAGGACTCCTACGAGCAGTACTTC; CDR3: CSVQGQDSYEQYF
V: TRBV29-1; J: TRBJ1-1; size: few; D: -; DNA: TGCAGCGTAGTTAAGAACACTGAAGCTTTCTTT; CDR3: CSVVKNTEAFF
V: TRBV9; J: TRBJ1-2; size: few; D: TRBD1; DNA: TGTGCCAGCAGCGTATTAGGACAGGGAAACTATGGCTACACCTTC; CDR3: CASSVLGQGNYGYTF
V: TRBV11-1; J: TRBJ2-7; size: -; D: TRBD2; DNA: TGTGCCAGCAGTCCAGCGGGAGGGCCGTACGAGCAGTACTTC; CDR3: CASSPAGGPYEQYF
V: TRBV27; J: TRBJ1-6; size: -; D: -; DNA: TGTGCCAGCAGTTCCCCCCAGGGCTTCAATAATTCACCCCTCCACTTT; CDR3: CASSSPQGFNNSPLHF
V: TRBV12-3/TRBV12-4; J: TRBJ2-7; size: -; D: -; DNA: TGTGCCAGCAGTTTAGGCGAGGGGGGCCCCATGGAGCAGTACTTC; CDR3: CASSLGEGGPMEQYF
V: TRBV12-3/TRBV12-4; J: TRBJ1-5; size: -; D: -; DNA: TGTGCCAGCAGTCCCCAGGGCGGCCAGCCCCAGCATTTT; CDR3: CASSPQGGQPQHF
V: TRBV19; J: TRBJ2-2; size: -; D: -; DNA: TGTGCCAGTGGGGCATCAGGGGCCGTCACCGGGGAGCTGTTTTTT; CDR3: CASGASGAVTGELFF
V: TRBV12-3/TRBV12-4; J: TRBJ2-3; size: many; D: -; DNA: TGTGCCAGCAGGACCCACGGGGGAAGGGCAGATACGCAGTATTTT; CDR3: CASRTHGGRADTQYF
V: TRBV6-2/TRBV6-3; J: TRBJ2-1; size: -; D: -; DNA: TGTGCCAGCAGTGGGGTCCTGGGCGGGGAGCAGTTCTTC; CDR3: CASSGVLGGEQFF
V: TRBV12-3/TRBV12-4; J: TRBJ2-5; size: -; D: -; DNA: TGTGCCAGCAGTTTAGCCGTGACTCGAGCGCAAGAGACCCAGTACTTC; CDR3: CASSLAVTRAQETQYF
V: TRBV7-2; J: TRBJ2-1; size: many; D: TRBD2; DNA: TGTGCCAGCAGCGTAGCGGGAGCGGGGGCCCGCAATGAGCAGTTCTTC; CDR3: CASSVAGAGARNEQFF
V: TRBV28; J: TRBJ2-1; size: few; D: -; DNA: TGTGCCAGCAGTTTAACTCGGGCGGGGAATGAGCAGTTCTTC; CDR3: CASSLTRAGNEQFF
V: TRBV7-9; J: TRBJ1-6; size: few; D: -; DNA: TGTGCCAGCAGCTTTTCCAGGGATCCACCCCTCCACTTT; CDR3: CASSFSRDPPLHF
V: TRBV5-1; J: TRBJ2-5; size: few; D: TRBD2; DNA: TGCGCCAGCAGCTTGGCCGGACTAGCGGGGATGGAGACCCAGTACTTC; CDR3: CASSLAGLAGMETQYF
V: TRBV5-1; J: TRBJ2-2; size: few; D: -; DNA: TGCGCCAGCAGCTTGAGGTCTGCGACAGGGAACACCGGGGAGCTGTTTTTT; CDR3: CASSLRSATGNTGELFF
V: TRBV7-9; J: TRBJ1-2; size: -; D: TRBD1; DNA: TGTGCCAGCAGCCGATGGGGACAGGGTACCGGCTACACCTTC; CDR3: CASSRWGQGTGYTF
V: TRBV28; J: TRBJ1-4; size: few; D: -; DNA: TGTGCCAGCAGTTTGTTAGGGAAGAGTGAAAAACTGTTTTTT; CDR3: CASSLLGKSEKLFF
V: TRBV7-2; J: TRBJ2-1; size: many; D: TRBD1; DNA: TGTGCCAGCAGCTTAGGGGGTAGGGGGCGCGAGAATGAGCAGTTCTTC; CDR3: CASSLGGRGRENEQFF
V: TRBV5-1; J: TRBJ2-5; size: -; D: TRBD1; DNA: TGCGCCAGCAGCCACAAGACAGGGCCCCGAGAGACCCAGTACTTC; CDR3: CASSHKTGPRETQYF
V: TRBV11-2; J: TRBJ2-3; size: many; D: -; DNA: TGTGCCAGCAGCCCCGGGCCGAAAGATACGCAGTATTTT; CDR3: CASSPGPKDTQYF
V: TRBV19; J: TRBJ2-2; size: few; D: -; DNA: TGTGCCAGTAGTATAGATGGGGGACGGACCAACACCGGGGAGCTGTTTTTT; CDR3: CASSIDGGRTNTGELFF
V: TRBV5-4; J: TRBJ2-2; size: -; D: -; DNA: TGTGCCAGCAGCTTACCACAGGCGAACACCGGGGAGCTGTTTTTT; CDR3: CASSLPQANTGELFF
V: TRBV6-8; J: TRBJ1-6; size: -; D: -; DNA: TGTGCCAGCAGTTACCGGCAGAATTCACCCCTCCACTTT; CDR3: CASSYRQNSPLHF
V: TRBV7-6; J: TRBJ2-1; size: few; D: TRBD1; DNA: TGTGCCAGCAGCCAAAGCGCGACAGGGGGCAGTGAGCAGTTCTTC; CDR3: CASSQSATGGSEQFF
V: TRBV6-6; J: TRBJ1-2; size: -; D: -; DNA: TGTGCCAGCAGTCTAGGCAGTAGGAATGGCTACACCTTC; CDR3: CASSLGSRNGYTF
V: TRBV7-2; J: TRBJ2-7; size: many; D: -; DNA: TGTGCCAGCAGCTTTGAGCGCGAGGAGGAGCAGTACTTC; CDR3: CASSFEREEEQYF
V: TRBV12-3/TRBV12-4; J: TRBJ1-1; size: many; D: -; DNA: TGTGCCAGCAGTCTTACCCGGTCCGGCGGAGCTTTCTTT; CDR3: CASSLTRSGGAFF
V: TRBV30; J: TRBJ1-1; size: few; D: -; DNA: TGTGCCTGGAGGGCCGGGCTTGAAGCTTTCTTT; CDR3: CAWRAGLEAFF
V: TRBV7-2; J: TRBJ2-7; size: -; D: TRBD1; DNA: TGTGCCAGCAGCTTAGGGGACAGCCTGCTGGAGCAGTACTTC; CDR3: CASSLGDSLLEQYF
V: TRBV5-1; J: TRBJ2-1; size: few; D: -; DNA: TGCGCCAGCAGCCTAGGAGGGTCGTGGGATGAGCAGTTCTTC; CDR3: CASSLGGSWDEQFF
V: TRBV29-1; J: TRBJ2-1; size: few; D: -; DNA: TGCAGCGCCCCCTCTCCCTATGACAATGAGCAGTTCTTC; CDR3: CSAPSPYDNEQFF
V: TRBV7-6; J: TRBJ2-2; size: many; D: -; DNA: TGTGCCAGCAGCCTAGAAGCCTCTCTAACCGGGGAGCTGTTTTTT; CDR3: CASSLEASLTGELFF
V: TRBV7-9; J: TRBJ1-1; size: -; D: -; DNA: TGTGCCAGCAGCTTAGGGGGCGCTGGGCACACTGAAGCTTTCTTT; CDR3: CASSLGGAGHTEAFF
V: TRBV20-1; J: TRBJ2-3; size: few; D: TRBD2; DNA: TGCAGTGCTCACGGACTAGCGGGGGGAATATTCACAGATACGCAGTATTTT; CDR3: CSAHGLAGGIFTDTQYF
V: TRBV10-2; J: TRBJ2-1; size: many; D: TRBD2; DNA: TGCGCCAGCAGGGGACTAGCGGCTTTCGTGGAGCAGTTCTTC; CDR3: CASRGLAAFVEQFF
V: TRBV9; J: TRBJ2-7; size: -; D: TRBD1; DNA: TGTGCCAGCAGCGTAGCTACTGAGAGAGGGGGCGCCTACGAGCAGTACTTC; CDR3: CASSVATERGGAYEQYF
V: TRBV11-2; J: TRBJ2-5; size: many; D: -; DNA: TGTGCCAGCAGCTTAGAGGGAAGGAACCAAGAGACCCAGTACTTC; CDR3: CASSLEGRNQETQYF
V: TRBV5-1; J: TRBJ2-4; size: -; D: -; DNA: TGCGCCAGCAGCCTTCCCGTTCCTCTAAGAAACATTCAGTACTTC; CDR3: CASSLPVPLRNIQYF
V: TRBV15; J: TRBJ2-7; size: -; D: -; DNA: TGTGCCACCAGCAGAGGTGGCACTACCTACGAGCAGTACTTC; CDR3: CATSRGGTTYEQYF
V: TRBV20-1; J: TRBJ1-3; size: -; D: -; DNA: TGCAGTGCTAGTTGGGACGGGGGAAACACCATATATTTT; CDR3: CSASWDGGNTIYF
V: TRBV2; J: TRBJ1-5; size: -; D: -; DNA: TGTGCCAGCAGAGAGGCCAGCTATAGCAATCAGCCCCAGCATTTT; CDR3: CASREASYSNQPQHF
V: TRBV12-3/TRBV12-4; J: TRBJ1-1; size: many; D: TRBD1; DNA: TGTGCCAGCAGTGGACGGGACAGATACACTGAAGCTTTCTTT; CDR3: CASSGRDRYTEAFF
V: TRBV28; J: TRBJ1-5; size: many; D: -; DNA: TGTGCCACCAAGCCGCCAGGGGCATATCAGCCCCAGCATTTT; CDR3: CATKPPGAYQPQHF
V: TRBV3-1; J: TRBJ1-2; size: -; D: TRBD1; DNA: TGTGCCAGCAGCGGAGACAGGGCCTATGGCTACACCTTC; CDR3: CASSGDRAYGYTF
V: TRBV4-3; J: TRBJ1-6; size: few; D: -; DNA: TGCGCCAGCAGCCAAGACAGGGCGAGATCACCCCTCCACTTT; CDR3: CASSQDRARSPLHF
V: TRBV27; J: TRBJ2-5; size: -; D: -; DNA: TGTGCCAGCAGTTTATCCAGGGACGAGACCCAGTACTTC; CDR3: CASSLSRDETQYF
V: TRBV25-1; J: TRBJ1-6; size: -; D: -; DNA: TGTGCCAGCAGTGAACAGCGCCTCCACTTT; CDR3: CASSEQRLHF
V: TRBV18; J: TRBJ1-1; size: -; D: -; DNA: TGTGCCAGCTCACCTCCCGGGCAGCCCCCTGAAGCTTTCTTT; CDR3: CASSPPGQPPEAFF